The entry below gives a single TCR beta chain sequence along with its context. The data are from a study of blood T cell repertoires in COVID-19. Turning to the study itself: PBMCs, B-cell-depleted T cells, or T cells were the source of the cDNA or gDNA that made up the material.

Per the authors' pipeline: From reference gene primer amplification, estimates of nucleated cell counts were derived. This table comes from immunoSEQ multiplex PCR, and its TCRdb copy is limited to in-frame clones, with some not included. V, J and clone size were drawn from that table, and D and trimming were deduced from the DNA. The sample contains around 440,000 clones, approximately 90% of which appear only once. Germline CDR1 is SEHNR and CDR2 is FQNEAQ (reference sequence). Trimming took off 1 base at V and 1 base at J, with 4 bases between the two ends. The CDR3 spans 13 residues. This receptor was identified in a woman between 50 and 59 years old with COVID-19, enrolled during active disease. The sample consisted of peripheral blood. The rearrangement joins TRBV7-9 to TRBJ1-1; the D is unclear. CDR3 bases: TGTGCCAGCAGCTTAGTAGCGAACACTGAAGCTTTCTTT. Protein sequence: CASSLVANTEAFF. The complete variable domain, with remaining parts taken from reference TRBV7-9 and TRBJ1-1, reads DTGVSQNPRHKITKRGQNVTFRCDPISEHNRLYWYRQTLGQGPEFLTYFQNEAQLEKSRLLSDRFSAERPKGSFSTLEIQRTEQGDSAMYLCASSLVANTEAFFGQGTRLTVV.